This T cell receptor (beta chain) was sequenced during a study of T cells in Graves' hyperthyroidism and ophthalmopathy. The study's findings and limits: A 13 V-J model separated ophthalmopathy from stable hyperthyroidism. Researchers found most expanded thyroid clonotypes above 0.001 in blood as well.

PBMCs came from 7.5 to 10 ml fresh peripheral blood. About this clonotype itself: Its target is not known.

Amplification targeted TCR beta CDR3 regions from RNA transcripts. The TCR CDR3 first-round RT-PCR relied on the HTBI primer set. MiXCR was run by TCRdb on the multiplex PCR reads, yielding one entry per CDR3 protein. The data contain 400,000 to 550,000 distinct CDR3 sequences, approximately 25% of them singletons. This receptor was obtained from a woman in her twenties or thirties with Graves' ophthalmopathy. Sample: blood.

The CDR3 coding sequence is TGCGCCAGCAGCGTACGGGACAGCCACTACGAGCAGTACTTC. Translated, it gives CASSVRDSHYEQYF. The gene calls are TRBV5-1 and TRBJ2-7, with 7 bases lining up with TRBD1. The germline CDR1 and CDR2 sequences are SGHRS and YFSETQ. The CDR3 length is 14 residues. J was trimmed by 3 bases and V by 4 bases; bases with no gene match: 7. The full variable domain, its missing parts supplied by reference TRBV5-1 and TRBJ2-7, is KAGVTQTPRYLIKTRGQQVTLSCSPISGHRSVSWYQQTPGQGLQFLFEYFSETQRNKGNFPGRFSGRQFSNSRSEMNVSTLELGDSALYLCASSVRDSHYEQYFGPGTRLTVT.